These 15 T cell receptor beta chains came from one sample sequenced in a study of regulatory T cells in long-lasting Graves disease. Time point here: newly diagnosed GD, antithyroid drugs for less than 3 months. The TCR library used RNA extracted from PBMCs. The TCR beta library used iRepertoire HTBI primers with Arm-PCR amplification of CDR3. TCRdb independently ran MiXCR on the multiplex PCR reads; one entry per CDR3 protein. The sample gives 500,000 to 700,000 distinct CDR3 sequences, under 20% of which show up once; 15% to 20% is in the top ten. These data were likewise used in another study, on T cells in Graves' hyperthyroidism and ophthalmopathy.

The source was peripheral blood mononuclear cells (PBMCs), collected at new diagnosis, from a patient treated with antithyroid drugs. Source of these receptors: a woman aged 25 to 39 with Graves disease.

This clonotype occurred a few times. This chain connects TRBV20-1 to TRBJ1-5, with D perhaps TRBD1 (6 bases). The CDR3 has 14 residues. V lost 6 bases and J lost 6, with 18 bases in between. Per germline, CDR1 DFQATT and CDR2 SNEGSKA (reference sequence). The DNA of the CDR3 is TGCAGTGCGGACGGGGGGGGCGGGGGTCAGCCCCAGCATTTT. Amino acid sequence: CSADGGGGGQPQHF.

This clonotype came up a few times. The chain uses TRBV6-2 or TRBV6-3 and TRBJ2-5; D remains ambiguous. The germline V gene has CDR1 MNHEY and CDR2 SVGEGT. V was shortened by 7 bases and J by 4 bases, with 7 bases between the two germline ends. The CDR3 is 11 residues long. CDR3 loop: CASNRAETQYF. Here the CDR3 DNA reads TGTGCCAGCAACCGAGCAGAGACCCAGTACTTC.

At least ten counts were recorded for this clonotype. This chain uses TRBV28 with TRBJ2-1, with 7 bases identical to TRBD1. The V gene's germline CDR1 is MDHEN and CDR2 SYDVKM. The length of the CDR3 is 15 residues. V dropped 5 bases and J dropped 6; count of bases not matched to a gene: 10. The DNA of the CDR3 is TGTGCCAGCAGTCCCGACAGGGAAGTTGGCAATGAGCAGTTCTTC. Amino acids: CASSPDREVGNEQFF.

This clonotype was seen repeatedly, ten times or more. V usage is TRBV5-1 and J usage is TRBJ2-1; 11 positions agree with TRBD2. Germline CDR1 SGHRS, CDR2 YFSETQ. The CDR3 has 16 amino acids. The junction had 1 base not matched to a gene; V was cut back by 2 bases and J by 0 bases. The CDR3 sequence is CASSFTSGSSYNEQFF. The CDR3 DNA reads as TGCGCCAGCAGCTTCACTAGCGGGAGCTCCTACAATGAGCAGTTCTTC.

V usage is TRBV28 and J usage is TRBJ2-3; the D gene is possibly TRBD2 (6 bases). In germline, CDR1 is MDHEN, CDR2 SYDVKM. V shed 7 bases and J shed 4 bases, with 12 bases lying between them. The CDR3 is made up of 13 amino acids. The CDR3 reads CASTREAPDTQYF. CDR3 DNA: TGTGCCAGCACCAGGGAGGCCCCAGATACGCAGTATTTT.

This clonotype was counted at least ten times. The chain joins TRBV28 to TRBJ2-3; 11 bases are a match to TRBD1. This CDR3 region has 14 residues. Germline V gene sequence: CDR1 MDHEN, CDR2 SYDVKM. V dropped 8 bases and J dropped 3; count of bases not matched to a gene: 4. As DNA, the CDR3 is TGTGCCAGCCGGGACAGGGGGAGGACAGATACGCAGTATTTT. Protein sequence: CASRDRGRTDTQYF.

In its sample, this clonotype was seen many times. CDR3 DNA sequence: TGCAGCGTTGATCTCGGGACAGATAACAATGAGCAGTTCTTC. Residues: CSVDLGTDNNEQFF. The rearrangement joins TRBV29-1 to TRBJ2-1; 7 nucleotides line up with TRBD1. This CDR3 has 14 amino acids. Per germline, CDR1 SQVTM and CDR2 ANQGSEA. With 3 bases clipped from V and 5 bases from J, the junction kept 7 bases outside the gene matches.

The sample holds a few counts of this clonotype. An end of the junction does not agree with germline; a read error may underlie this. The chain joins TRBV3-1 to TRBJ2-3, with TRBD1 matching over 11 bases. There are 13 residues in the CDR3. Germline V lookup: CDR1 LGHDT, CDR2 YNNKEL (reference sequence). In nucleotides, the CDR3 is TGTGCCAGCACGGCAACCGGGACAGGGGGGCCCTCTTTT. Translation gives CASTATGTGGPSF.

This clonotype was observed at least ten times. The chain recombines TRBV6-2 or TRBV6-3 with TRBJ1-1; D remains unclear. The CDR3 has 13 residues. The germline CDR1 and CDR2 sequences are MNHEY and SVGEGT. The germline V and J ends were trimmed by 4 bases and 1 base, with 7 bases remaining between them. The CDR3 DNA is TGTGCCAGCAGTTCTTGGGGGAACACTGAAGCTTTCTTT. Amino acids: CASSSWGNTEAFF.

This clonotype was observed at least ten times. Here the CDR3 reads CASTGRSANTGELFF. The CDR3 nucleotides read TGTGCCAGCACCGGCCGGAGCGCGAACACCGGGGAGCTGTTTTTT. The chain combines TRBV2 with TRBJ2-2; D gene ambiguous. V shed 7 bases and J shed 0 bases, with 12 bases lying between them. The CDR3 contains 15 residues. CDR1 is SNHLY, CDR2 FYNNEI, per germline. The variable domain in full, completed from reference TRBV2 and TRBJ2-2, reads EPEVTQTPSHQVTQMGQEVILRCVPISNHLYFYWYRQILGQKVEFLVSFYNNEISEKSEIFDDQFSVERPDGSNFTLKIRSTKLEDSAMYFCASTGRSANTGELFFGEGSRLTVL.

Ten or more counts support this clonotype. The chain carries TRBV24-1 and TRBJ2-3; D is perhaps TRBD2 (5 bases). The CDR3 is 16 amino acids. V lost 5 bases and J 2 bases, leaving 16 bases between the germline ends. Germline V gene sequence: CDR1 KGHDR, CDR2 SFDVKD. The CDR3 coding sequence is TGTGCCACCAGTGGAGTACTAGAAGGAGACACAGATACGCAGTATTTT. As protein: CATSGVLEGDTDTQYF.

This clonotype was seen at least ten times. This chain connects TRBV11-2 to TRBJ2-7; possibly TRBD1 for D (5 bases). V shed 0 bases and J shed 3 bases, with 12 bases lying between them. The CDR3 is 15 amino acids. From germline, CDR1 is SGHAT and CDR2 FQNNGV. The DNA of the CDR3 is TGTGCCAGCAGCTTAGAGGCAGGGATTTACTACGAGCAGTACTTC. It yields the protein CASSLEAGIYYEQYF.

In regard to this clonotype: This may come from a read error, since a much larger clone is one base off. The CDR3 bases are TGTGCCAGCAGTGAGTTCGCGGGGAATGAGCAGTACTTC. Translating gives CASSEFAGNEQYF. This chain uses TRBV12-3 or TRBV12-4 with TRBJ2-7; D is perhaps TRBD2 (6 bases). V lost 5 bases to trimming and J lost 7 bases, with 15 bases between them. This CDR3 contains 13 residues.

This clonotype was recorded at least ten times. The rearrangement links TRBV15 to TRBJ1-2; the D is unclear. Trimming left V 0 bases short and J 5 bases short, with 10 bases between. CDR1 is LNHNV, CDR2 YYDKDF, per germline (reference sequence). The CDR3 consists of 14 residues. The chain's CDR3 is CATSRDPTSYGYTF. The CDR3 DNA reads as TGTGCCACCAGCAGAGATCCCACCAGTTATGGCTACACCTTC.

This clonotype has at least ten counts. This rearrangement joins TRBV20-1 to TRBJ2-3; 10 bases are shared with TRBD2. Germline V gene sequence: CDR1 DFQATT, CDR2 SNEGSKA (reference sequence). The J segment lost 1 base and the V segment lost 6 bases, leaving 4 bases of the junction unmatched. The CDR3 extends over 14 amino acids. DNA for the CDR3: TGCAGTGCCCTGGGACTAGCGCGCACAGATACGCAGTATTTT. This encodes CSALGLARTDTQYF.